Included here is one TCR beta chain sequence, with context. This clonotype came up many times. This clone's antigen is unknown. No base qualities exist here, and no much larger clone lies one base off it. From cysteine to phenylalanine, the CDR3 is 15 amino acids long. Only the CDR3 part of the read is kept: 45 bases, read in frame from the first base. Germline trimming amounts to 3 bases on V and 3 bases on J, with 4 as the count of junction bases outside the gene matches. Receptor libraries were prepared by PCR. Sequenced on an Illumina HiSeq 2500. In TCRdb, the public reads were trimmed at Q25 with fastp and aligned with MiXCR, with productive beta chains retained. CDR3 protein duplicates are merged, each entry listing the most common genes and DNA. This sample comprises approximately 2,000 distinct CDR3 sequences, approximately 17% of them detected only once. 33% of the sample belongs to the ten largest clones.

This sample was included in a study of CXCR3 chemokines and chemotherapy response in bladder cancer (dated by TCRdb to between 2021 and 2023). For context, the study as a whole: The study examined whether intratumoral CXCR3 chemokine system activity predicted chemotherapy response in human bladder cancer.

In this chain, TRBV12-3 or TRBV12-4 is recombined with TRBJ2-3, and TRBD2 matches 9 of the central bases. The sample was collected from a patient whose treatment included neoadjuvant chemotherapy. This receptor was taken from a human donor with bladder cancer that responded to neoadjuvant chemotherapy. The DNA sequence is given as TGTGCCAGCAGTTTCGAGCGGGAGGAGACAGATACGCAGTATTTT. Its protein product is CASSFEREETDTQYF.